A selection of T cell receptor beta chains follows, all from one sample in a study of blood T cells in healthy people across ages. TCRdb recomputed calls from the 5' RACE reads with MiXCR, one row per CDR3 protein. The profile shows some 1.5 million distinct CDR3 sequences, roughly 43% of them singletons. The sample taken for sequencing was blood. Receptors were obtained from a woman between 18 and 29 years old in good health. CDR3s include the opening cysteine and the closing phenylalanine or tryptophan. Each record gives: CDR3 protein, CDR3 DNA, D gene, J gene, V gene, clone size. A D gene is named only where the DNA matches it firmly. Size tells how often a clone was seen (once, few, many) or the class of an expanded clone, and some rows leave it out.

CASSQTTSPQYF | TGTGCCAGCAGCCAGACTACTAGCCCGCAGTATTTT | . | TRBJ2-3 | TRBV4-2 | few
CASSQDFLTGATYGYTF | TGTGCCAGCAGCCAAGACTTCCTTACCGGGGCTACCTATGGCTACACCTTC | . | TRBJ1-2 | TRBV3-1 | .
CASTPLIRDEQFF | TGTGCCAGCACCCCCCTCATCCGCGATGAGCAGTTCTTC | . | TRBJ2-1 | TRBV12-3/TRBV12-4 | few
CASSRDPTGANTEAFF | TGTGCCAGCAGCAGAGATCCCACAGGGGCGAACACTGAAGCTTTCTTT | TRBD1 | TRBJ1-1 | TRBV7-2 | once
CASSLTRRQYYGYTF | TGTGCCAGCAGTTTAACGCGACGCCAGTACTATGGCTACACCTTC | . | TRBJ1-2 | TRBV12-3/TRBV12-4 | .
CAISESGRYSNQPQHF | TGTGCCATCAGTGAGTCCGGGCGATATAGCAATCAGCCCCAGCATTTT | . | TRBJ1-5 | TRBV10-3 | many
CASSQGDFEQYF | TGCGCCAGCAGCCAAGGGGACTTCGAGCAGTACTTC | . | TRBJ2-7 | TRBV4-1 | .
CASSITSPNYEQYF | TGCGCCAGCAGCATCACTAGCCCAAACTACGAGCAGTACTTC | . | TRBJ2-7 | TRBV5-1 | .
CSARTRGNYNEQFF | TGCAGTGCTAGGACCAGGGGGAATTACAATGAGCAGTTCTTC | TRBD1 | TRBJ2-1 | TRBV20-1 | few
CASSERGRGVGSSYNEQFF | TGTGCCAGCAGTGAGCGAGGTAGGGGTGTCGGGAGCTCCTACAATGAGCAGTTCTTC | . | TRBJ2-1 | TRBV27 | .
CASSQDFSQETQYF | TGCGCCAGCAGCCAAGATTTCAGTCAAGAGACCCAGTACTTC | . | TRBJ2-5 | TRBV4-3 | .
CASSSYRGREKLFF | TGTGCCAGCAGTTCCTACAGGGGGCGGGAAAAACTGTTTTTT | TRBD1 | TRBJ1-4 | TRBV12-3/TRBV12-4 | .
CSADPRTTSYNVQFF | TGCAGTGCTGACCCACGGACTACCTCCTACAATGTGCAGTTCTTC | . | TRBJ2-1 | TRBV20-1 | .
CASSDRLTGERYF | TGTGCCAGCAGCGACAGGTTAACAGGCGAGCGGTACTTC | . | TRBJ2-5 | TRBV12-3/TRBV12-4 | .
CSARGLTGHYGYTF | TGCAGTGCTAGAGGGCTTACAGGCCACTATGGCTACACCTTC | . | TRBJ1-2 | TRBV20-1 | .